This record concerns one T cell receptor (beta chain) sequence. The antigen it binds to is not known. Base quality data are lacking; no much larger clone is found one base away. This sample stems from a study of blood T cell repertoires in COVID-19 (TCRdb year 2020). Notes on the research overall: Samples covering the acute and convalescent phases of COVID-19 were provided by collaborators in the United States, Italy and Spain. The material from the prospective study consisted of cDNA or gDNA derived from T cells, B-cell-depleted T cells, or PBMCs. Subjects who had been exposed to COVID-19, were actively infected with it, or had recovered from it provided the deeply sampled blood TCRbeta repertoires that made up the dataset. A freely available public database, intended as a resource for researchers studying the immune response to SARS-CoV-2, is where the repertoires were released. The samples were drawn from two sources: the first 160 participants of the ongoing ImmuneRACE study, and some 1,300 subjects contributed by 6 global collaborators. A de-identified subject ID, COVID-19 status, age in years and sex were almost always included in the sample metadata. Where available, HLA class I and class II types were obtained from metadata supplied by the sample provider rather than from assay-based typing. The paper's findings and limits, for the study overall: Clinical and demographic metadata were provided uncurated, with the amount varying by source and participant.

The collaborating institutions used their own protocols to collect whole blood in K2EDTA tubes. Collaborator samples were shipped for TCRbeta analysis as frozen whole blood, isolated PBMCs, or DNA extracted from either sample type. Measured from the cysteine to the phenylalanine, the CDR3 is 15 residues long. Only the CDR3 part of the read is kept: 45 bases, read in frame from the first base. The germline V gene (reference sequence) sets CDR1 to DFQATT and CDR2 to SNEGSKA. Cut back by 3 bases and 2 bases, the V and J ends lie 14 bases apart. The immunoSEQ Assay, a bias-controlled multiplex PCR, was used to amplify TCRbeta CDR3 regions from genomic DNA. From the authors' description of their analysis: Nucleated cell counts per sample were estimated from amplification of reference gene primers within the assay. To quantify the absolute abundance of each unique TCRbeta CDR3 rearrangement, sequence reads were collapsed and filtered. For each sample, productive Simpson clonality was calculated as the square root of Simpson's diversity index over productive rearrangements. TCRdb took over this immuneACCESS table, retaining in-frame rearrangements with V and J assigned. Such tables are incomplete; in checked studies, under half of the missing clones stem from an unresolved V gene, and the remainder is unexplained. V, J and clone size were drawn from that table, and D and trimming were deduced from the DNA. The sample profile shows 200,000 or so clones; about 88% of them were found once. The ten largest make up about 2% of the sample.

Sequenced sample: peripheral blood. The rearranged segments are TRBV20-1 and TRBJ1-5; matching of 5 bases hints at TRBD1 as the D gene. This TCR was sampled from a man aged 70 or older with active or convalescent COVID-19. Here the CDR3 is given as CSASVGGLGNQPQHF. In nucleotide form, the sequence is TGCAGTGCTAGTGTGGGGGGATTGGGCAATCAGCCCCAGCATTTT.